These 14 T cell receptor beta chains originate from one sample sequenced in a study of blood T cells in healthy people across ages. A sample-barcoded 5' primer and a J-beta primer mix were used in a second PCR of roughly 6 to 12 cycles. MiXCR, applied by TCRdb to the 5' RACE reads, yields one record per CDR3 protein. The sample lists 1.2 million to 1.5 million distinct CDR3 sequences, 42% occurring once. The sample taken for sequencing was blood. The origin of the receptors is a woman between 18 and 29 years old in good health.

This chain joins TRBV28 and TRBJ2-5, with 9 bases that match TRBD2. This CDR3 has 13 residues. V lost 8 bases, J lost 11 bases, and 12 bases stayed unmatched. Germline CDR1 MDHEN, CDR2 SYDVKM. CDR3 nucleotides: TGTGCCAGCCAAGGGACTAGCTTCTATGAGCAGTACTTC. This sequence encodes CASQGTSFYEQYF.

This chain links TRBV20-1 with TRBJ2-7; D perhaps matches TRBD2 (5 bases). The J call is in doubt because the DNA end fits TRBJ2-5 better. The CDR3 runs to 13 residues. Germline CDR1 and CDR2: DFQATT and SNEGSKA (reference sequence). The CDR3 coding sequence is TGCAGTGCACCAAGAGGGCAGGATGAGACCCAGTACTTC. It translates to CSAPRGQDETQYF.

The V call is TRBV10-1, the J call TRBJ2-3, with 15 bases aligning to TRBD2. The CDR3 covers 18 residues. The germline gives CDR1 WNHNN, CDR2 SYGVQD (reference sequence). V shed 6 bases, J shed 0 bases, and the junction held 7 bases outside the gene matches. The CDR3 sequence is CASSIRTSGGASTDTQYF. The CDR3, as DNA: TGCGCCAGCAGCATAAGGACTAGCGGGGGGGCTAGCACAGATACGCAGTATTTT.

This clonotype was seen at least ten times. CDR3 loop: CASSFGTVGTDVQYF. The CDR3 DNA follows: TGTGCCAGCAGTTTTGGAACAGTGGGGACAGATGTGCAGTATTTT. The V and J genes are TRBV12-3 or TRBV12-4 and TRBJ2-3; 7 nucleotides align to TRBD1. The trim removed 3 bases at V and 11 bases at J, leaving 14 bases unmatched. The CDR3 is made up of 15 amino acids.

Concerning this clonotype: The germline gene is not matched at one end of the junction; a read error may be the cause. The chain links TRBV20-1 to TRBJ2-5, with TRBD2 matching over 11 bases. The CDR3 is made up of 17 amino acids. From germline, CDR1 is DFQATT and CDR2 SNEGSKA (reference sequence). CDR3 amino acids: CSARDTSGGRSYNEQYF. The CDR3 bases are TGCAGTGCTAGGGACACTAGCGGGGGACGCTCCTACAATGAGCAGTACTTT.

The chain recombines TRBV12-3 or TRBV12-4 with TRBJ1-5; D unclear. The V end lost 7 bases, the J end lost 5 bases, and 12 bases lay between the germline ends. The CDR3 has 13 amino acids. This CDR3 is CASTKEGHQPQHF. CDR3 DNA: TGTGCCAGCACCAAAGAAGGGCATCAGCCCCAGCATTTT.

The chain links TRBV7-2 to TRBJ2-3; TRBD2 agrees at 7 bases. Germline CDR1 is SGHTA and CDR2 is FQGNSA. Losses at the gene ends were 1 base for V and 4 bases for J; bases not matched to a gene: 8. There are 16 residues in the CDR3. The CDR3 DNA reads as TGTGCCAGCAGCTTAGGTTGGCGGGAGTCGGCAGATACGCAGTATTTT. Translation gives CASSLGWRESADTQYF.

The CDR3 protein is CASSQDSTPGAFF. The CDR3 coding sequence is TGCGCCAGCAGCCAAGATTCAACGCCTGGGGCTTTCTTT. This chain connects TRBV4-1 to TRBJ1-1; D is unclear. CDR1 and CDR2 from the germline V gene are MGHRA and YSYEKL. Between the trimmed V and J ends, which lost 0 bases and 11 bases, there was a span of 13 bases. The CDR3 has 13 residues.

The rearrangement uses TRBV9 and TRBJ1-4; D perhaps matches TRBD1 (6 bases). Germline V gene lookup returns CDR1 SGDLS and CDR2 YYNGEE. V was pared by 4 bases and J by 3 bases, with 13 bases between. This CDR3 spans 15 amino acids. As DNA, the CDR3 is TGTGCCAGCAGCCCGGGCGGGGGCTCTAATGAAAAACTGTTTTTT. The encoded protein is CASSPGGGSNEKLFF.

J is TRBJ2-1 and V is TRBV7-2; TRBD1 agrees at 10 bases. The CDR3 is 15 amino acids. Trimming took 1 base from V and 6 from J; bases not matched to a gene: 3. Germline V gene sequence: CDR1 SGHTA, CDR2 FQGNSA. CDR3 bases: TGTGCCAGCAGCTTAGGGGGACAGGGGTTCAATGAGCAGTTCTTC. Protein sequence: CASSLGGQGFNEQFF.

The genes are TRBV6-5 and TRBJ2-7, with D perhaps matching TRBD1 (5 bases). V was pared by 7 bases and J by 2 bases, with 18 bases between. CDR1 is MNHEY and CDR2 is SVGAGI in the germline V gene. The CDR3 is made up of 15 amino acids. CDR3 bases: TGTGCCAGCACCAGATTAGGGGCTGTTCCCTACGAGCAGTACTTC. Protein sequence: CASTRLGAVPYEQYF.

This clonotype came up a few times. This chain links TRBV5-1 with TRBJ1-4, with D possibly matching TRBD1 (6 bases). The ends were cut back, 3 bases at V and 3 bases at J, with 15 bases in the middle. CDR1 and CDR2 (germline): SGHRS, YFSETQ. The CDR3 length is 16 residues. The CDR3 loop reads CASSSTEGDPNEKLFF. The CDR3 bases are TGCGCCAGCAGCTCCACGGAGGGGGATCCTAATGAAAAACTGTTTTTT.

A few counts support this clonotype. The CDR3 DNA follows: TGTGCCAGCAGTTTCCGGCGCGGATATGGCTACACCTTC. This translates into CASSFRRGYGYTF. The chain joins TRBV27 to TRBJ1-2, with D hard to call. The length of the CDR3 is 13 residues. The germline V and J ends were trimmed by 3 bases and 5 bases, with 10 bases remaining between them. Germline V gene data show CDR1 as MNHEY and CDR2 as SMNVEV (reference sequence).

The chain couples TRBV20-1 to TRBJ2-3; TRBD2 matches 8 bases. Germline V gene data show CDR1 as DFQATT and CDR2 as SNEGSKA (reference sequence). Unmatched junction bases numbered 15, after V lost 5 bases and J lost 5 bases. The CDR3 consists of 16 residues. CDR3 in amino acids: CSALDTSGSAIDTQYF. CDR3 DNA: TGCAGTGCTCTCGACACTAGCGGCTCCGCGATAGATACGCAGTATTTT.